Given below is one TCR beta chain in context. The antigen is unknown. The CDR3 runs to 15 residues. The data were obtained in a study of cytomegalovirus exposure and HLA in healthy donors. 13 Jbeta primers and 60 Vbeta primers were used for the PCR. Profiled with immunoSEQ multiplex PCR; TCRdb holds only in-frame clones, not every one. The repertoire table contains approximately 140,000 clones. Points from the study as a whole: The likely origin of a cluster of highly shared sequence variants was a sequencing artifact. Association of a missense DCLRE1C variant with TCR beta V- and J-gene trimming was reported in a later analysis. An analysis that was carried out later associated some 17,000 TCR beta sequences with HLA alleles at 0.05 false discovery rate. It was approximately 170 TCR beta chains that were listed as cytomegalovirus-associated.

The origin of this receptor is a woman between 50 and 59 years old in good health and CMV-seronegative. The source material was PBMCs. This chain uses TRBV1 with TRBJ2-4; the listed D gene, TRBD2, was not tested against the DNA. TRBV1 is assigned pseudogene status. The CDR3 spells CTSTLAFLAKNIQYF. The CDR3 DNA follows: TGCACCAGCACCCTAGCGTTTCTAGCCAAAAACATTCAGTACTTC.